The 31 T cell receptor beta chains given below trace back to one sample, sequenced in a study of cytomegalovirus exposure and HLA in healthy donors. The PCR ran on 60 Vbeta and 13 Jbeta primers. Some clones are missing from TCRdb's copy, which holds only in-frame ones; the method was immunoSEQ multiplex PCR. Among a few hundred thousand clones listed, about 74% were seen once. The sequenced material came from PBMCs. These receptors were taken from a woman in her twenties or thirties in good health and CMV-seronegative.

This rearrangement joins TRBV19 to TRBJ1-1; 9 bases are shared with TRBD1. Trimming removed 1 base from V and 3 bases from J; junction bases left unmatched: 0. The germline CDR1 and CDR2 sequences are LNHDA and SQIVND (reference sequence). The CDR3 sequence is 14 residues long. In DNA, the CDR3 is TGTGCCAGTAGTATAGGGACAGGGGACACTGAAGCTTTCTTT. It is translated as CASSIGTGDTEAFF.

The gene calls are TRBV29-1 and TRBJ2-5; 15 positions agree with TRBD2. The CDR3 runs 16 residues. The junction had 3 bases not matched to a gene; V was cut back by 3 bases and J by 1 base. CDR1 and CDR2 from the germline V gene are SQVTM and ANQGSEA. CDR3 coding DNA: TGCAGCGTTGACGGACTAGCGGGGGGGGTCCAAGAGACCCAGTACTTC. Encoded protein: CSVDGLAGGVQETQYF.

V gene TRBV15 combines with J gene TRBJ2-2, with D uncertain. The length of the CDR3 is 15 residues. V was shortened by 0 bases and J by 4 bases, with 9 bases between the two germline ends. Germline V gene sequence: CDR1 LNHNV, CDR2 YYDKDF (reference sequence). The CDR3 loop is CATSRDTEITGELFF. CDR3 DNA sequence: TGTGCCACCAGCAGAGATACAGAGATCACCGGGGAGCTGTTTTTT. Together with reference TRBV15 and TRBJ2-2, the CDR3 gives the full variable domain: DAMVIQNPRYQVTQFGKPVTLSCSQTLNHNVMYWYQQKSSQAPKLLFHYYDKDFNNEADTPDNFQSRRPNTSFCFLDIRSPGLGDTAMYLCATSRDTEITGELFFGEGSRLTVL.

J is TRBJ1-3 and V is TRBV30; tentative D call: TRBD1 (5 bases). Germline V CDR1 and CDR2: GTSNPN, SVGIG (reference sequence). The CDR3 extends over 16 amino acids. Trimming took off 4 bases at V and 0 bases at J, with 16 bases between the two ends. The CDR3 region is CAWMEGTGHSGNTIYF. The CDR3 DNA reads TGTGCCTGGATGGAGGGAACAGGCCACTCTGGAAACACCATATATTTT.

V usage is TRBV5-6 and J usage is TRBJ2-3, with TRBD1 matching 9 bases. Per the germline V gene, CDR1 is SGHDT and CDR2 is YYEEEE. The CDR3 runs to 15 residues. J lost 6 bases, V lost 4 bases, and 9 bases had no gene match. CDR3 sequence (DNA): TGTGCCAGCAGCCACGGGACAGGGTCCCCGGATACGCAGTATTTT. Translating gives CASSHGTGSPDTQYF. Filled out from reference TRBV5-6 and TRBJ2-3, the complete variable domain reads DAGVTQSPTHLIKTRGQQVTLRCSPKSGHDTVSWYQQALGQGPQFIFQYYEEEERQRGNFPDRFSGHQFPNYSSELNVNALLLGDSALYLCASSHGTGSPDTQYFGPGTRLTVL.

Comment on this clone: Its ends do not fully match the called genes, so a read error is possible. This chain connects TRBV7-9 to TRBJ1-1; D gene ambiguous. The CDR3 loop spans 15 amino acids. Germline loops: CDR1 SEHNR, CDR2 FQNEAQ (reference sequence). The CDR3 loop is CSSTGKVRNYTEAFF. The CDR3, as DNA: TGTTCCAGCACCGGAAAGGTGAGGAATTACACTGAAGCTTTCTTT. The entire variable domain, with the rest obtained from reference TRBV7-9 and TRBJ1-1, is as follows: DTGVSQNPRHKITKRGQNVTFRCDPISEHNRLYWYRQTLGQGPEFLTYFQNEAQLEKSRLLSDRFSAERPKGSFSTLEIQRTEQGDSAMYLCSSTGKVRNYTEAFFGQGTRLTVV.

This chain connects TRBV5-6 to TRBJ1-2, with D possibly matching TRBD1 (6 bases). The CDR3 is 13 amino acids. V shed 0 bases and J shed 4 bases, with 7 bases lying between them. Per germline, CDR1 SGHDT and CDR2 YYEEEE. CDR3 nucleotide sequence: TGTGCCAGCAGCTTGGTCAGGGGCTATGGCTACACCTTC. Its translation: CASSLVRGYGYTF.

This clone has a count of ten or more. The chain carries TRBV7-2 and TRBJ1-1; no firm D call. The CDR3 runs to 13 residues. Per germline, CDR1 SGHTA and CDR2 FQGNSA. The V end lost 3 bases, the J end lost 4 bases, and 9 bases lay between the germline ends. This CDR3 reads CASSFSRGTEAFF. The DNA of the CDR3 is TGTGCCAGCAGCTTTTCTCGGGGCACTGAAGCTTTCTTT.

The chain recombines TRBV11-3 with TRBJ1-1, with D uncertain. The CDR3 sequence is 13 residues long. The germline gives CDR1 SGHNT, CDR2 YENEEA. V was trimmed by 4 bases and J by 0 bases, leaving 6 bases between them. The CDR3 here is CASSSQMNTEAFF. The CDR3 DNA reads as TGTGCCAGCAGCTCCCAGATGAACACTGAAGCTTTCTTT.

The genes are TRBV7-9 and TRBJ1-2, with 7 nucleotides matching TRBD1. The V segment lost 6 bases and the J segment 4 bases; nucleotides outside the gene matches: 11. CDR1 and CDR2 (germline): SEHNR, FQNEAQ (reference sequence). The CDR3 is 15 residues long. The CDR3 here is CASSPYRGNGYGYTF. CDR3 bases: TGTGCCAGCAGTCCATACAGGGGAAACGGCTATGGCTACACCTTC.

The V and J genes are TRBV21-1 and TRBJ2-1; the listed D gene, TRBD2, was not tested against the DNA. TRBV21-1 is listed as a pseudogene. This CDR3 has 12 residues. The CDR3 region has the DNA TGTGCCAGCACCCCGCTAGCCCGAGAGGAGTTCTTC. Encoded protein: CASTPLAREEFF.

This rearrangement joins TRBV15 to TRBJ2-5; TRBD2 matches at 10 bases. With the DNA end fitting TRBJ2-7 better, the J assignment may be wrong. This CDR3 is built from 16 residues. Germline V lookup: CDR1 LNHNV, CDR2 YYDKDF (reference sequence). CDR3 sequence: CATSRDLTSGTYEQYF. The CDR3 nucleotides are TGTGCCACCAGCAGAGATCTTACTAGCGGGACATACGAGCAGTACTTC.

V usage is TRBV2 and J usage is TRBJ2-2, with 10 bases matching TRBD2. The CDR3 runs 16 residues. Germline-derived CDR1 and CDR2 are SNHLY and FYNNEI. Trimming at V came to 4 bases and at J to 6 bases, leaving 8 bases not matched to a gene. The CDR3 DNA follows: TGTGCCAGCAGTGCGCATCTAGCGGGAGAAGCCGGGGAGCTGTTTTTT. It is translated as CASSAHLAGEAGELFF.

The genes are TRBV10-3 and TRBJ1-1; TRBD1 might be the D (6 bases). Trimming took off 6 bases at V and 4 bases at J, with 15 bases between the two ends. The CDR3 consists of 14 residues. CDR1 ENHRY and CDR2 SYGVKD come from the germline V gene. Here the CDR3 reads CAISANREGTEAFF. CDR3 nucleotide sequence: TGTGCCATCAGCGCCAACAGGGAGGGCACTGAAGCTTTCTTT.

The gene calls are TRBV5-4 and TRBJ1-4; the D is unclear. The CDR3 is 14 amino acids. V gave up 6 bases and J gave up 4 bases, with 13 bases separating them. CDR1 is SGHNT and CDR2 is YYREEE in the germline V gene (reference sequence). CDR3 region: CASKRANSNEKLFF. For the CDR3, the DNA is TGTGCCAGCAAGAGAGCTAACAGTAATGAAAAACTGTTTTTT.

The chain uses TRBV30 and TRBJ2-5; TRBD1 matches at 7 bases. The length of the CDR3 is 15 residues. With 0 bases clipped from V and 2 bases from J, the junction kept 6 bases outside the gene matches. Germline V gene data show CDR1 as GTSNPN and CDR2 as SVGIG (reference sequence). CDR3 region: CAWSVGLGQQETQYF. The CDR3 nucleotides are TGTGCCTGGAGTGTGGGTCTGGGACAGCAAGAGACCCAGTACTTC.

V is TRBV9 and J is TRBJ1-3, with 9 bases aligning to TRBD1. This CDR3 is built from 15 residues. The V gene's germline CDR1 is SGDLS and CDR2 YYNGEE. J lost 2 bases, V lost 3 bases, and 3 bases had no gene match. In DNA, the CDR3 is TGTGCCAGCAGCGGGACAGGGGTTCCTGGAAACACCATATATTTT. Residues: CASSGTGVPGNTIYF.

The chain joins TRBV6-1 to TRBJ1-2, with D possibly matching TRBD1 (6 bases). The CDR3 consists of 12 residues. V gave up 9 bases and J gave up 5 bases, with 13 bases separating them. Germline V gene data show CDR1 as MNHNS and CDR2 as SASEGT. CDR3 in DNA: TGTGCCAGTTCAGGGGTAGGGTATGGCTACACCTTC. It translates to CASSGVGYGYTF.

V usage is TRBV29-1 and J usage is TRBJ1-3; unclear D gene. The V gene lost 5 bases and the J gene lost 4 bases, with 9 bases spanning the gap. The CDR3 sequence is 12 residues long. Germline V gene lookup returns CDR1 SQVTM and CDR2 ANQGSEA. This CDR3 is CSVPDKGNTIYF. The CDR3 region has the DNA TGCAGCGTTCCAGACAAAGGAAACACCATATATTTT.

This clone was detected only once. The V and J genes are TRBV11-2 and TRBJ1-1, with a tentative D call TRBD1 (5 bases). The CDR3 is 16 residues long. Trimming removed 1 base at V and 2 bases at J, with 14 bases between. Germline CDR1 is SGHAT and CDR2 is FQNNGV. This CDR3 reads CASSLGRGGKNTEAFF. In nucleotides, the CDR3 is TGTGCCAGCAGCTTAGGTAGGGGCGGAAAAAACACTGAAGCTTTCTTT.

In DNA, the CDR3 is TGTGCCAGTAGTCCCCAATTCGGGGGGGGCCACGAGCAGTACTTC. The encoded protein is CASSPQFGGGHEQYF. J is TRBJ2-7 and V is TRBV19; 8 bases are a match to TRBD2. CDR3 length: 15 residues. V lost 5 bases and J lost 5; bases outside the gene matches: 11. Germline-derived CDR1 and CDR2 are LNHDA and SQIVND (reference sequence).

V usage is TRBV4-1 and J usage is TRBJ1-3; D unclear. This CDR3 contains 13 residues. The germline V gene encodes CDR1 MGHRA and CDR2 YSYEKL. Between the trimmed V and J ends, which lost 1 base and 4 bases, there was a span of 5 bases. The CDR3 DNA reads as TGCGCCAGCAGCCAAGTGGAGGGAAACACCATATATTTT. This encodes CASSQVEGNTIYF.

The V call is TRBV6-1, the J call TRBJ1-1; D gene uncertain. Germline assignment: CDR1 MNHNS and CDR2 SASEGT. Trimming took off 5 bases at V and 0 bases at J, with 10 bases between the two ends. The length of the CDR3 is 14 residues. The CDR3 here is CASSREPMNTEAFF. CDR3 nucleotide sequence: TGTGCCAGCAGTAGAGAGCCGATGAACACTGAAGCTTTCTTT.

This clone was seen a handful of times. This chain joins TRBV6-6 and TRBJ2-2; perhaps TRBD2 as D (5 bases). The V gene's germline CDR1 is MNHNY and CDR2 SVGAGI (reference sequence). Between the trimmed V and J ends, which lost 0 bases and 8 bases, there was a span of 10 bases. The CDR3 extends over 14 amino acids. The CDR3 nucleotides are TGTGCCAGCAGTTACTCGCAGGTAGCGGGGGAGCTGTTTTTT. Its protein product is CASSYSQVAGELFF.

The chain couples TRBV15 to TRBJ1-5, with a possible D match to TRBD1 (5 bases). In germline, CDR1 is LNHNV, CDR2 YYDKDF (reference sequence). V lost 3 bases and J lost 2, with 23 bases in between. This CDR3 spans 19 amino acids. CDR3 amino acids: CATSRSGLQGGYGNQPQHF. CDR3 nucleotide sequence: TGTGCCACCAGCAGGTCGGGGCTCCAGGGAGGGTATGGCAATCAGCCCCAGCATTTT.

J is TRBJ1-1 and V is TRBV6-6, with D possibly matching TRBD1 (5 bases). CDR1 is MNHNY, CDR2 SVGAGI, per germline (reference sequence). This CDR3 comprises 13 residues. The V end was cut by 5 bases, the J end by 2 bases, with 9 bases between. The DNA of the CDR3 is TGTGCCAGCAGTACAGACAGAAACACTGAAGCTTTCTTT. Its protein is CASSTDRNTEAFF.

This chain links TRBV29-1 with TRBJ1-5; 8 positions agree with TRBD1. V lost 4 bases to trimming and J lost 6 bases; unmatched junction nucleotides: 11. The CDR3 is 15 residues long. Germline lookup yields CDR1 SQVTM and CDR2 ANQGSEA. The CDR3 coding sequence is TGCAGCGTTGTCTTATCGGGACAGGCGATTCAGCCCCAGCATTTT. Its translation is CSVVLSGQAIQPQHF.

The chain recombines TRBV15 with TRBJ2-1, with TRBD2 matching over 7 bases. This CDR3 is built from 13 residues. Trimming cost V 6 bases and J 10 bases; bases outside gene matches: 9. Germline CDR1 reads LNHNV; CDR2 reads YYDKDF (reference sequence). CDR3 residues: CATRGTIKYEQFF. CDR3 nucleotides: TGTGCCACCAGAGGGACTATAAAGTACGAGCAGTTCTTC.

CDR3 DNA: TGTGCCAGCAGGAAGGGGGACAGGGACGGCTACACCTTC. Its translation: CASRKGDRDGYTF. The chain joins TRBV6-5 to TRBJ1-2; 9 positions agree with TRBD1. This CDR3 spans 13 amino acids. Germline values: CDR1 MNHEY, CDR2 SVGAGI. With 6 bases clipped from V and 8 bases from J, the junction kept 7 bases outside the gene matches.

V is TRBV5-1 and J is TRBJ1-1; D gene unclear. Trimming cost V 3 bases and J 1 base, with 10 bases left between them. The CDR3 spans 14 residues. Germline V gene sequence: CDR1 SGHRS, CDR2 YFSETQ. Here the CDR3 reads CASSWYPQNTEAFF. CDR3 DNA: TGCGCCAGCAGCTGGTATCCACAGAACACTGAAGCTTTCTTT.

The V and J genes are TRBV27 and TRBJ1-1; no clear D. The V gene's germline CDR1 is MNHEY and CDR2 SMNVEV (reference sequence). Trimming left V 3 bases short and J 1 base short, with 6 bases between. The CDR3 totals 13 residues. In DNA, the CDR3 is TGTGCCAGCAGTTTCGTAGAGAACACTGAAGCTTTCTTT. It encodes CASSFVENTEAFF.